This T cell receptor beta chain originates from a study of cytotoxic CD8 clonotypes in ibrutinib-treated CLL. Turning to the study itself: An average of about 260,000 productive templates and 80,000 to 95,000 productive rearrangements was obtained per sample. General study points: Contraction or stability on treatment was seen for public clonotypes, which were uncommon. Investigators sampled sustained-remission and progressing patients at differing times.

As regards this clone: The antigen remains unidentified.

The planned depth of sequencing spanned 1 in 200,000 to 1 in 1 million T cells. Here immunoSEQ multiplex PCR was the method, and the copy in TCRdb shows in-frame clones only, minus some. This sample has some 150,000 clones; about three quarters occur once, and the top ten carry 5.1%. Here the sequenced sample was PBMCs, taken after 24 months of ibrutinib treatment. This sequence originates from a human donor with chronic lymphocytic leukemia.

This chain's CDR3 is CSVEDGAGSSYEQYF. The DNA of the CDR3 is TGCAGCGTTGAAGACGGCGCGGGATCCTCCTACGAGCAGTACTTC. V and J are TRBV29-1 and TRBJ2-7; D may be TRBD2 (6 bases). Trimming cost V 0 bases and J 0 bases, with 12 bases left between them. From germline, CDR1 is SQVTM and CDR2 ANQGSEA. This CDR3 comprises 15 residues.